This section outlines one T cell receptor beta chain sequence together with its context. This sample was taken from a study of blood T cell repertoires in COVID-19. The wider study: Acute and convalescent COVID-19 samples came from the United States, Italy and Spain. T cells, B-cell-depleted T cells, or PBMCs supplied cDNA or gDNA.

Followed longitudinally, the Seattle patients had been enrolled during active infection. Under the authors' procedure: The authors estimated nucleated cell counts from reference gene primer amplification. Sequencing was performed with immunoSEQ multiplex PCR; in TCRdb, only in-frame clones are kept and a portion is missing. V and J calls and clone size are given by that table; D and trimming were obtained from the DNA. Of around 190,000 clones in the sample, roughly 84% were seen once. This CDR3 is built from 15 residues. Germline CDR1 and CDR2: LGHDT and YNNKEL (reference sequence). Between the trimmed V and J ends, which lost 1 base and 7 bases, there was a span of 17 bases.

This sequence originates from a man between 50 and 59 years old with COVID-19, enrolled during active disease. Input material: peripheral blood. This chain uses TRBV3-1 (or the pseudogene TRBV3-2) with TRBJ2-7, with D perhaps matching TRBD2 (6 bases). The CDR3 here is CASSQATAGRREQYF. The CDR3 nucleotides are TGTGCCAGCAGCCAAGCCACGGCGGGACGTAGGGAGCAGTACTTC.